These 10 T cell receptor beta chains were all obtained from the same sample, sequenced in a study of blood T cell repertoires in COVID-19 (dated by TCRdb to the early 2020s). Receptor amplification or capture employed the immunoSEQ multiplex PCR assay. Imported from immuneACCESS, the table was reduced by TCRdb to in-frame sequences with V and J called. These copies leave out some clones; in studies compared against another copy, an unresolved V gene accounts for under half, and the cause of the remainder is not known. For this sample there are approximately 180,000 clones; more than 75% appear just once. 15% to 20% of the sample is in the top ten clones. Sequencing was carried out using peripheral blood. The receptors shown here come from an older person with COVID-19, enrolled during active disease.

The chain couples TRBV2 to TRBJ1-2; TRBD1 is a possible D gene (6 bases). This CDR3 is 11 amino acids long. Trimming pared 6 bases from V and 8 bases from J, leaving 10 bases between. Germline V gene data show CDR1 as SNHLY and CDR2 as FYNNEI. The chain's CDR3 is CASRQGSGYTF. DNA of the CDR3: TGTGCCAGCAGACAGGGCAGCGGCTACACCTTC.

The chain carries TRBV28 and TRBJ1-4, with D possibly matching TRBD1 (5 bases). Trimming pared 6 bases from V and 4 bases from J, leaving 15 bases between. This CDR3 spans 15 amino acids. The germline gives CDR1 MDHEN, CDR2 SYDVKM. The CDR3 DNA sequence: TGTGCCAGCAGCCGGATCGACAGTTTTAATGAAAAACTGTTTTTT. Its translation: CASSRIDSFNEKLFF.

The CDR3 DNA reads as TGCGCCAGCAGCCAGGGAGCGGGGGGGCCTCGGTCTGGGACCCAGTACTTC. This codes for CASSQGAGGPRSGTQYF. J is TRBJ2-5 and V is TRBV4-3; TRBD2 matches at 10 bases. V was pared by 3 bases and J by 7 bases, with 14 bases of the junction left unmatched. CDR3 length equals 17 residues. Germline CDR1 reads LGHNA; CDR2 reads YSLEER.

The chain is built from TRBV3-1 (or the pseudogene TRBV3-2) and TRBJ2-5, with 8 bases identical to TRBD2. The CDR3 runs to 13 residues. Trimming cost V 3 bases and J 3 bases; bases outside gene matches: 0. Germline values: CDR1 LGHDT, CDR2 YNNKEL (reference sequence). CDR3 DNA sequence: TGTGCCAGCAGCCAGCGGGGGGAAGAGACCCAGTACTTC. Amino acid sequence: CASSQRGEETQYF.

This clone was counted only a few times. This chain joins TRBV5-8 and TRBJ2-3; the D gene is possibly TRBD2 (6 bases). Germline CDR1 reads SGHTS; CDR2 reads YDEGEE. V was cut by 0 bases and J by 2 bases, with 10 bases left in between. The CDR3 is 15 amino acids. The CDR3 here is CASSLGAGNTDTQYF. Here the CDR3 DNA reads TGTGCCAGCAGCTTGGGTGCGGGGAACACAGATACGCAGTATTTT.

The genes are TRBV6-4 and TRBJ2-3; TRBD2 matches 9 bases. V was pared by 3 bases and J by 6 bases, with 10 bases of the junction left unmatched. From germline, CDR1 is MRHNA and CDR2 SNTAGT. The CDR3 consists of 16 residues. This CDR3 is CASSDRGSGSSDTQYF. The CDR3 region has the DNA TGTGCCAGCAGTGATCGTGGTAGCGGGAGTTCTGATACGCAGTATTTT.

This chain connects TRBV19 to TRBJ1-6; 8 bases align to TRBD1. The CDR3 is 15 residues long. Germline V lookup: CDR1 LNHDA, CDR2 SQIVND (reference sequence). The V and J ends lost 4 bases and 8 bases, in that order; junction bases with no gene match: 7. CDR3 DNA sequence: TGTGCCAGTAGTAAGAGGACAGGGTTGGATTCACCCCTCCACTTT. Translation: CASSKRTGLDSPLHF.

The sample holds one count of this clone. V and J are TRBV7-2 and TRBJ2-5, with D uncertain. The CDR3 is made up of 13 amino acids. Between the trimmed V and J ends, which lost 5 bases and 4 bases, there was a span of 11 bases. Germline assignment: CDR1 SGHTA and CDR2 FQGNSA. CDR3 residues: CASSPTRGETQYF. The CDR3 DNA follows: TGTGCCAGCAGCCCCACCCGCGGAGAGACCCAGTACTTC. Using reference TRBV7-2 and TRBJ2-5 for the parts outside the CDR3, the full variable domain is GAGVSQSPSNKVTEKGKDVELRCDPISGHTALYWYRQSLGQGLEFLIYFQGNSAPDKSGLPSDRFSAERTGGSVSTLTIQRTQQEDSAVYLCASSPTRGETQYFGPGTRLLVL.

This chain uses TRBV6-6 with TRBJ2-4, with a possible D match to TRBD2 (6 bases). Germline V gene lookup returns CDR1 MNHNY and CDR2 SVGAGI (reference sequence). The CDR3 is 12 amino acids. V was clipped by 5 bases and J by 15 bases, with 17 bases between them. This CDR3 reads CASSPIGAGRYF. For the CDR3, the DNA is TGTGCCAGCAGTCCTATAGGGGCGGGGAGGTACTTC.

This rearrangement joins TRBV19 to TRBJ2-1; 9 bases fit TRBD2. V was pared by 3 bases and J by 7 bases, with 10 bases of the junction left unmatched. CDR1 and CDR2 (germline): LNHDA, SQIVND (reference sequence). CDR3 length: 16 amino acids. The CDR3 is CASSIIGGGASNEQFF. CDR3 nucleotide sequence: TGTGCCAGTAGTATTATCGGCGGGGGGGCCTCGAATGAGCAGTTCTTC.